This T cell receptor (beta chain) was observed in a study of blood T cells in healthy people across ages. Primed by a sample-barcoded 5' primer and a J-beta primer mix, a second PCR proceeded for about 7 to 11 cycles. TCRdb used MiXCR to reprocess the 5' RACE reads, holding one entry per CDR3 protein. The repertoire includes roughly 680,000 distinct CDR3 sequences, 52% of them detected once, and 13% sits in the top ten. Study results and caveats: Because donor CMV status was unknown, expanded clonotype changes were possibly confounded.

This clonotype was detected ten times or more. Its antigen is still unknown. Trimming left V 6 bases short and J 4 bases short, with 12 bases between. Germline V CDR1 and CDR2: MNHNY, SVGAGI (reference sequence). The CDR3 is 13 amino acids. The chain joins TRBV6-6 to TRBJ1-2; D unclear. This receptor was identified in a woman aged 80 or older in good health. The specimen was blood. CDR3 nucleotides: TGTGCCAGCAGCCCCGATGGTGGCTATGGCTACACCTTC. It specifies CASSPDGGYGYTF.